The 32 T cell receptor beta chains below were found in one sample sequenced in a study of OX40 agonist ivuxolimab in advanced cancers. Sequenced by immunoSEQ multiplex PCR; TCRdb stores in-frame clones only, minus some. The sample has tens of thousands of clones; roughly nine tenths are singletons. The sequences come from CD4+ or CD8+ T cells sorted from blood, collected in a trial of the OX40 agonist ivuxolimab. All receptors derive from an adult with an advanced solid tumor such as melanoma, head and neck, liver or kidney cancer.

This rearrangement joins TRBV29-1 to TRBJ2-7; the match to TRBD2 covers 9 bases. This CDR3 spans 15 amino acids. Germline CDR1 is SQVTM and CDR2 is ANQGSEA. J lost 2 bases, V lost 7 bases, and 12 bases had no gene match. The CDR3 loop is CSALYSGRDTYEQYF. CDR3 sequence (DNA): TGCAGCGCCCTGTATAGCGGGAGAGACACCTACGAGCAGTACTTC.

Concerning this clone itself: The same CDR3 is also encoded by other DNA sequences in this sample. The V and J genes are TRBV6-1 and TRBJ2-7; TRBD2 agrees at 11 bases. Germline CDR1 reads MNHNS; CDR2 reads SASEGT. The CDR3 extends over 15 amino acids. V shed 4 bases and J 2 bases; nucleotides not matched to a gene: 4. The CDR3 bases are TGTGCCAGCAGTGTCCTAGCGGGGGGCCCCTACGAGCAGTACTTC. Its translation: CASSVLAGGPYEQYF.

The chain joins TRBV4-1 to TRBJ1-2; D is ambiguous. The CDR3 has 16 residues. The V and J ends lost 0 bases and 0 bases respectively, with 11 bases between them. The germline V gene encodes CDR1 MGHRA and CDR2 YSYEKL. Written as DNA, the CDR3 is TGCGCCAGCAGCCAAGATACCCGGAGATCTAACTATGGCTACACCTTC. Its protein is CASSQDTRRSNYGYTF.

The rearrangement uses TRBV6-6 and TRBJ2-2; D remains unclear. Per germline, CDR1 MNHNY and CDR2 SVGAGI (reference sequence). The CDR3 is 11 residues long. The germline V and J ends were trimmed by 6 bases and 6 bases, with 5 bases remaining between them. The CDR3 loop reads CASSRAGELFF. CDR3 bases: TGTGCCAGCAGCCGGGCCGGGGAGCTGTTTTTT.

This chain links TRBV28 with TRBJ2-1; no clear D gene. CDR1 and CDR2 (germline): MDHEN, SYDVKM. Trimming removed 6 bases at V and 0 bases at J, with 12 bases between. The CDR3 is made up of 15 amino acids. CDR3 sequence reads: CASSPTSFSYNEQFF. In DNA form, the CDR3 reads TGTGCCAGCAGCCCAACTTCATTCTCCTACAATGAGCAGTTCTTC.

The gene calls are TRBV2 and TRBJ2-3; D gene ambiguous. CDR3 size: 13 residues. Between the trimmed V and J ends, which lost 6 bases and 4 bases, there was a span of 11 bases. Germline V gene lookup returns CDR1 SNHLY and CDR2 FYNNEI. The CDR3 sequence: CASRWSSADTQYF. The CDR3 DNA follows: TGTGCCAGCAGGTGGAGTTCCGCAGATACGCAGTATTTT.

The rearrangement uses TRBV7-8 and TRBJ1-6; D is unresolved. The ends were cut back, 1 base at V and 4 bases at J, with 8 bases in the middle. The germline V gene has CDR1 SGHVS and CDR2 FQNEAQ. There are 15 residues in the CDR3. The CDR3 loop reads CASSLVPNYNSPLHF. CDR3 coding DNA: TGTGCCAGCAGCTTAGTTCCGAATTATAATTCACCCCTCCACTTT. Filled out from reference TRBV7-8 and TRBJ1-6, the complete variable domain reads GAGVSQSPRYKVAKRGQDVALRCDPISGHVSLFWYQQALGQGPEFLTYFQNEAQLDKSGLPSDRFFAERPEGSVSTLKIQRTQQEDSAVYLCASSLVPNYNSPLHFGNGTRLTVT.

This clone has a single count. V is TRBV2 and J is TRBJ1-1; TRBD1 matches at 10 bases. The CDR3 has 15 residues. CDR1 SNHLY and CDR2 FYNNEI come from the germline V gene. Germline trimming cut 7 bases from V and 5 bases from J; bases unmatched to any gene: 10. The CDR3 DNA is TGTGCCAGCACTGAGACAGGGGGCAGGGGGACTGAAGCTTTCTTT. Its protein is CASTETGGRGTEAFF.

CDR3 sequence (DNA): TGTGCCAGCAGCGTAGTTGGAAACACCATATATTTT. As protein: CASSVVGNTIYF. V usage is TRBV9 and J usage is TRBJ1-3, with D uncertain. The germline gives CDR1 SGDLS, CDR2 YYNGEE. Deletions cut 0 bases from V and 3 bases from J, with 1 base between. The CDR3 sequence is 12 residues long.

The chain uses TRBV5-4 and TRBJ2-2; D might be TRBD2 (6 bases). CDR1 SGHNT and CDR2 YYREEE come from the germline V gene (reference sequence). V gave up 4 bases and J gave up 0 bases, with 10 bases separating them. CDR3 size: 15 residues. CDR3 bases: TGTGCCAGCAGCGTCGGGAGTCCGAACACCGGGGAGCTGTTTTTT. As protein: CASSVGSPNTGELFF.

This CDR3 is CASSLFGATDTQYF. The CDR3 region has the DNA TGCGCCAGCAGCTTGTTCGGGGCCACAGATACGCAGTATTTT. The chain combines TRBV5-1 with TRBJ2-3; TRBD1 or TRBD2 may be the D gene (5 bases each). The germline V gene has CDR1 SGHRS and CDR2 YFSETQ. The CDR3 has 14 residues. V lost 1 base and J 2 bases, leaving 8 bases between the germline ends.

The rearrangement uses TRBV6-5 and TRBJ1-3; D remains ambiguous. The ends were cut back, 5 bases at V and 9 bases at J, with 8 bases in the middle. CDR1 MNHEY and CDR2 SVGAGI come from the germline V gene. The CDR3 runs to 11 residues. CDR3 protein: CASSEEGTIYF. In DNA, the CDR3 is TGTGCCAGCAGTGAGGAAGGCACCATATATTTT.

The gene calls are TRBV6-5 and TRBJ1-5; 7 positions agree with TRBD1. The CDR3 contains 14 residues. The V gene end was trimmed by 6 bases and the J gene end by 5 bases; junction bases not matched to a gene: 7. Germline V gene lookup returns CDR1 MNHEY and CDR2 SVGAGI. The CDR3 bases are TGTGCCAGCAGCCGGGACAGTTCGGATCAGCCCCAGCATTTT. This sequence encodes CASSRDSSDQPQHF.

CDR3 sequence (DNA): TGTGCCATCAGTGACGCAGGTGTGGGGGACACCGGGGAGCTGTTTTTT. It specifies CAISDAGVGDTGELFF. The chain carries TRBV10-3 and TRBJ2-2; D possibly matches TRBD1 or TRBD2 (5 bases each). The CDR3 sequence is 16 residues long. Deletions cut 3 bases from V and 3 bases from J, with 14 bases between. Germline V lookup: CDR1 ENHRY, CDR2 SYGVKD.

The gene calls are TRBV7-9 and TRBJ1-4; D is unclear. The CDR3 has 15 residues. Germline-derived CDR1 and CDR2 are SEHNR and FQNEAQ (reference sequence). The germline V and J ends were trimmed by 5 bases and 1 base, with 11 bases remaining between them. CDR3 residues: CASSRPGLTNEKLFF. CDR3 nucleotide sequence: TGTGCCAGCAGCCGCCCCGGGTTAACTAATGAAAAACTGTTTTTT.

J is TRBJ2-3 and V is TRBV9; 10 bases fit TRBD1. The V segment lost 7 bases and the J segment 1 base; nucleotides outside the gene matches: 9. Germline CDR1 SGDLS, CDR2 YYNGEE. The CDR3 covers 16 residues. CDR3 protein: CASARRGTGGTDTQYF. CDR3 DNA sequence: TGTGCCAGCGCCAGAAGGGGGACAGGGGGCACAGATACGCAGTATTTT. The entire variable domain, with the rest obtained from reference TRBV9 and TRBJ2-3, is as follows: DSGVTQTPKHLITATGQRVTLRCSPRSGDLSVYWYQQSLDQGLQFLIQYYNGEERAKGNILERFSAQQFPDLHSELNLSSLELGDSALYFCASARRGTGGTDTQYFGPGTRLTVL.

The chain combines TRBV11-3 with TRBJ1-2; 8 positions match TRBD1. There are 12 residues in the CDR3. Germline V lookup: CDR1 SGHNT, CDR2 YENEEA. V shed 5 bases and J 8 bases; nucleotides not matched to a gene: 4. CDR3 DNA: TGTGCCAGCAGCAGGGGACAGGACGGCTACACCTTC. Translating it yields CASSRGQDGYTF.

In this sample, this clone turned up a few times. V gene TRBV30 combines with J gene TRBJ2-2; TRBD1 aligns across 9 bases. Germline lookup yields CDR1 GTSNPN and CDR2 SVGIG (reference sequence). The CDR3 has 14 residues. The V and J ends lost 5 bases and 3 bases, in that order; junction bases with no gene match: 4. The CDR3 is CAWSGTGYTGELFF. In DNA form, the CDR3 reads TGTGCCTGGTCCGGGACAGGGTACACCGGGGAGCTGTTTTTT.

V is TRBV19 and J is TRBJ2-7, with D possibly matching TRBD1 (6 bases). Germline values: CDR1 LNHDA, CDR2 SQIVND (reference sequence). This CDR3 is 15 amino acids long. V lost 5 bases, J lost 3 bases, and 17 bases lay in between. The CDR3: CASSPRQANGYEQYF. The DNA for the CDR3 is TGTGCCAGTAGTCCAAGACAGGCTAATGGCTACGAGCAGTACTTC.

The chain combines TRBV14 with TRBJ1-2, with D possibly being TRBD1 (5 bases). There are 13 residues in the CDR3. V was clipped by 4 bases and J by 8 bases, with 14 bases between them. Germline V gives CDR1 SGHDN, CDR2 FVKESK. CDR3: CASSPGPGSGYTF. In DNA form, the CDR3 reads TGTGCCAGCAGCCCGGGACCGGGGTCCGGCTACACCTTC.

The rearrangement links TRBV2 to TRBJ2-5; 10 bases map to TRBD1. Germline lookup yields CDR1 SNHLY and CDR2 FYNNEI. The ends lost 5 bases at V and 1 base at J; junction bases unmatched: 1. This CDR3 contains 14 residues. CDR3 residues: CASSRDRGQETQYF. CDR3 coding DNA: TGTGCCAGCAGTAGGGACAGGGGCCAAGAGACCCAGTACTTC. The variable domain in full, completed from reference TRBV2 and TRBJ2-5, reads EPEVTQTPSHQVTQMGQEVILRCVPISNHLYFYWYRQILGQKVEFLVSFYNNEISEKSEIFDDQFSVERPDGSNFTLKIRSTKLEDSAMYFCASSRDRGQETQYFGPGTRLLVL.

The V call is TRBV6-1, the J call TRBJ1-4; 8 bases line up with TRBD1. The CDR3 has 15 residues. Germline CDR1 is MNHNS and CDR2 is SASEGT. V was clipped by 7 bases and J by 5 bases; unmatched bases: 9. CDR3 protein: CASTAGQGSNEKLFF. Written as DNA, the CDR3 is TGTGCCAGCACCGCAGGACAGGGATCGAATGAAAAACTGTTTTTT.

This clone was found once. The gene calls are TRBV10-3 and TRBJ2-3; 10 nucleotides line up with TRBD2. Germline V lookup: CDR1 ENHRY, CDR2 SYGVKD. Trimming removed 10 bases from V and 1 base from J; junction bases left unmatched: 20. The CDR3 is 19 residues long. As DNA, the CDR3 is TGTGCCACGATGAAAAGACTAGCGGGTTTGTTGGGGGGCACAGATACGCAGTATTTT. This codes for CATMKRLAGLLGGTDTQYF.

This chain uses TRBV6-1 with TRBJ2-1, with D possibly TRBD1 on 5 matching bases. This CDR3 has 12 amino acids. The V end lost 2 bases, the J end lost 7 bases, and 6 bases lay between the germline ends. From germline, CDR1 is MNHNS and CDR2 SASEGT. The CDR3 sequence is CASSEQGNEQFF. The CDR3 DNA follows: TGTGCCAGCAGTGAACAGGGAAATGAGCAGTTCTTC.

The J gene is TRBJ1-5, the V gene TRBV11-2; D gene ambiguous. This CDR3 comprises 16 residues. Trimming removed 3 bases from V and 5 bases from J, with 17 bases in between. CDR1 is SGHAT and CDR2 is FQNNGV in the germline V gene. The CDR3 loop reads CASSLGSGRVYQPQHF. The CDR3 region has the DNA TGTGCCAGCAGCTTGGGGTCCGGAAGGGTGTATCAGCCCCAGCATTTT.

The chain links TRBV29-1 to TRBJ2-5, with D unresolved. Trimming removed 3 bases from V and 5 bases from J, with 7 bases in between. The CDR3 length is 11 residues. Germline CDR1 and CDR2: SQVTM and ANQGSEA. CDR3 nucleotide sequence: TGCAGCGTTGACTGGGTTGAGACCCAGTACTTC. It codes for CSVDWVETQYF.

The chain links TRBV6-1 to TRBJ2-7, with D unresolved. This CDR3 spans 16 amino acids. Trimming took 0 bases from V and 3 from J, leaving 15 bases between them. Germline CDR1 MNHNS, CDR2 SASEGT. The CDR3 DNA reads TGTGCCAGCAGTGAAGCGCACCGGGTTTCCTTCTACGAGCAGTACTTC. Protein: CASSEAHRVSFYEQYF.

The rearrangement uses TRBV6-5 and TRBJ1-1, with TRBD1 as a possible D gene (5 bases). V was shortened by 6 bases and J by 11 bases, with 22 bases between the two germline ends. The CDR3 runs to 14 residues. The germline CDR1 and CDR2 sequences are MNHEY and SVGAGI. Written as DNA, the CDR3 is TGTGCCAGCAGCACTACTACCCCCCGGGGCCAGGCTTTCTTT. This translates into CASSTTTPRGQAFF.

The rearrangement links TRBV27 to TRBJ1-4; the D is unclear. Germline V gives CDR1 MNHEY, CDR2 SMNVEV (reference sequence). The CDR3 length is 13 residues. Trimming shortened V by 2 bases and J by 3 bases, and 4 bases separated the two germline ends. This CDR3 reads CASSLSPNEKLFF. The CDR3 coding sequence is TGTGCCAGCAGTTTAAGTCCTAATGAAAAACTGTTTTTT.

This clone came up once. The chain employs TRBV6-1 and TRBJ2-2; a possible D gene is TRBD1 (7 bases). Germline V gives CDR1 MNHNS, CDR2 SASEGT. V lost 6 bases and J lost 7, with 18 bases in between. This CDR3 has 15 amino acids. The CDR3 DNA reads TGTGCCAGCAGCGGAGGGACAGTCTTTCTCGGGGAGCTGTTTTTT. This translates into CASSGGTVFLGELFF.

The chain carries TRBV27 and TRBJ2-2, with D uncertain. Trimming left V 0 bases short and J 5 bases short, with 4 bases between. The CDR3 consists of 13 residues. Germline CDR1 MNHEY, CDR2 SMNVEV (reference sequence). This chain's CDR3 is CASSLSGTGELFF. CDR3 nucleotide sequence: TGTGCCAGCAGTTTATCGGGTACCGGGGAGCTGTTTTTT.

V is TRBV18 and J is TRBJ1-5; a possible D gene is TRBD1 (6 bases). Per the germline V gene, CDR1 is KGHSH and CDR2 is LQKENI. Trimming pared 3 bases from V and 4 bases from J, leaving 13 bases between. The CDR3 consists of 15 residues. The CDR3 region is CASSPQGRGNQPQHF. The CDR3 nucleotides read TGTGCCAGCTCACCTCAGGGGAGGGGGAATCAGCCCCAGCATTTT.